These T cell receptor beta chains were read from a single sample in a study of blood T cell repertoires in COVID-19. Clones were sequenced by immunoSEQ multiplex PCR, and TCRdb holds only the in-frame ones, with some missing. This table holds some 28,000 clones, roughly 79% found once. The sequenced sample was peripheral blood. The receptors were sampled from a man aged 65 to 79 with acute or convalescent COVID-19. Each CDR3 is given with its conserved first and last residue. The order of the fields is D gene, V gene, J gene, clone size, CDR3 protein. A D gene is named only where the DNA matches it firmly. Not all rows give a size; the values are once, few, many and, for expanded clones, a class.

D gene: .
V gene: TRBV6-5
J gene: TRBJ1-2
clone size: .
CDR3 protein: CASSYSKTGLGGYTF

D gene: .
V gene: TRBV5-6
J gene: TRBJ2-5
clone size: once
CDR3 protein: CASSLVFIAAQYF

D gene: .
V gene: TRBV11-1
J gene: TRBJ1-1
clone size: .
CDR3 protein: CASSALYGTEAFF

D gene: TRBD2
V gene: TRBV4-1
J gene: TRBJ2-5
clone size: .
CDR3 protein: CASSQDGAGGAEETQYF

D gene: TRBD1
V gene: TRBV6-5
J gene: TRBJ1-5
clone size: few
CDR3 protein: CASSWFRTGDQPQHF

D gene: TRBD2
V gene: TRBV18
J gene: TRBJ2-7
clone size: few
CDR3 protein: CASSQLAGVDEQYF

D gene: .
V gene: TRBV25-1
J gene: TRBJ1-2
clone size: .
CDR3 protein: CASSEYYGGTNYGYTF

D gene: TRBD1
V gene: TRBV5-6
J gene: TRBJ2-4
clone size: once
CDR3 protein: CASTYDRGRNIQYF

D gene: TRBD1
V gene: TRBV6-1
J gene: TRBJ2-1
clone size: few
CDR3 protein: CASSEVGTAAEQFF

D gene: .
V gene: TRBV4-2
J gene: TRBJ2-4
clone size: .
CDR3 protein: CASSHSASSGRNIQYF

D gene: .
V gene: TRBV19
J gene: TRBJ1-2
clone size: .
CDR3 protein: CASSMSRGFYGYTF

D gene: .
V gene: TRBV28
J gene: TRBJ2-1
clone size: .
CDR3 protein: CASSLDKIPGNEQFF

D gene: .
V gene: TRBV19
J gene: TRBJ1-5
clone size: .
CDR3 protein: CASSMQGWDQPQHF

D gene: .
V gene: TRBV12-3/TRBV12-4
J gene: TRBJ1-4
clone size: .
CDR3 protein: CASSTTDREKLFF

D gene: .
V gene: TRBV5-1
J gene: TRBJ1-1
clone size: .
CDR3 protein: CASSLEGGTEAFF

D gene: .
V gene: TRBV19
J gene: TRBJ2-3
clone size: .
CDR3 protein: CASSGEITDTQYF

D gene: .
V gene: TRBV18
J gene: TRBJ1-5
clone size: .
CDR3 protein: CASSPRGRGNNQPQHF

D gene: .
V gene: TRBV28
J gene: TRBJ2-3
clone size: once
CDR3 protein: CASTGQGTWEAYTDTQYF

D gene: TRBD1
V gene: TRBV5-8
J gene: TRBJ2-6
clone size: .
CDR3 protein: CASSVTGGSGANVLTF

D gene: TRBD1
V gene: TRBV5-1
J gene: TRBJ2-5
clone size: few
CDR3 protein: CASSLQGTGEETQYF

D gene: TRBD1
V gene: TRBV28
J gene: TRBJ2-5
clone size: .
CDR3 protein: CASSNRDRAIGQYF

D gene: .
V gene: TRBV2
J gene: TRBJ1-2
clone size: .
CDR3 protein: CASSRGVGFGYTF

D gene: .
V gene: TRBV28
J gene: TRBJ2-1
clone size: .
CDR3 protein: CASSFHSKFSYNEQFF

D gene: TRBD1
V gene: TRBV3-1/TRBV3-2
J gene: TRBJ1-2
clone size: .
CDR3 protein: CASSQPGTGYGYTF

D gene: .
V gene: TRBV12-3/TRBV12-4
J gene: TRBJ2-5
clone size: .
CDR3 protein: CASSFRGQETQYF

D gene: .
V gene: TRBV28
J gene: TRBJ1-1
clone size: .
CDR3 protein: CASSPGTTGVNTEAFF